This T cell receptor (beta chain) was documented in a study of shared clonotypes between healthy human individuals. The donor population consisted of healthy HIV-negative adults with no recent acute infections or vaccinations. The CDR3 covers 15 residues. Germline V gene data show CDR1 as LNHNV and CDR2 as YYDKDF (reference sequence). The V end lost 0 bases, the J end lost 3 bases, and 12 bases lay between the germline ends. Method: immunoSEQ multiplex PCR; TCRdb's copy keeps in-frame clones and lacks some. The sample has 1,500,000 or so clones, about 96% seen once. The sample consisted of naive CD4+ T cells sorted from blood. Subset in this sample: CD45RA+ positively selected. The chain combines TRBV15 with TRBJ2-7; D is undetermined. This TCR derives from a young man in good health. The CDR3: CATSREPTLIYEQYF. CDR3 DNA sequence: TGTGCCACCAGCAGAGAGCCGACATTGATCTACGAGCAGTACTTC. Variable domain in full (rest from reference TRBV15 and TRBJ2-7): DAMVIQNPRYQVTQFGKPVTLSCSQTLNHNVMYWYQQKSSQAPKLLFHYYDKDFNNEADTPDNFQSRRPNTSFCFLDIRSPGLGDTAMYLCATSREPTLIYEQYFGPGTRLTVT.